One and the same sample provided the 20 T cell receptor beta chains below, sequenced in a study of breast tumors, draining lymph nodes, adjacent tissues. Samples came from axillary lymph nodes draining the breast cancer. A single record per CDR3 protein comes from TCRdb applying MiXCR to the multiplex PCR reads. This table holds around 230,000 distinct CDR3 sequences, around 32% found once. The sequenced material came from axillary lymph node tissue. These receptors were collected from a female donor with breast cancer. Some clones in this sample may be carry-over from other donors' samples.

Concerning this clonotype: Since the CDR3 does not end with the conserved phenylalanine or tryptophan, this likely comes from a read error. The chain uses TRBV7-2 and TRBJ2-3; D is uncertain. From germline, CDR1 is SGHTA and CDR2 FQGNSA. CDR3 length: 14 residues. CDR3 in amino acids: CANSLIGFTDTQYL. The CDR3 DNA reads TGTGCCAACAGCTTAATCGGATTCACAGATACGCAGTATCTT.

In this sample, this clonotype turned up many times. V gene TRBV5-6 combines with J gene TRBJ2-7, with 14 bases identical to TRBD2. This CDR3 spans 19 amino acids. V gave up 2 bases and J gave up 0 bases; unmatched junction bases: 10. In germline, CDR1 is SGHDT, CDR2 YYEEEE. The CDR3 DNA reads as TGTGCCAGCAGCTTCTCGACTAGCGGGAGGGCGGGGGACTCCTACGAGCAGTACTTC. Residues: CASSFSTSGRAGDSYEQYF.

This clonotype was seen ten or more times. V usage is TRBV27 and J usage is TRBJ1-5; tentatively, D is TRBD1 (6 bases). Trimming pared 9 bases from V and 4 bases from J, leaving 19 bases between. Germline V gives CDR1 MNHEY, CDR2 SMNVEV (reference sequence). The CDR3 sequence is 15 residues long. CDR3 protein: CARPVWGRGNQPQHF. DNA for the CDR3: TGTGCCAGACCCGTGTGGGGGCGAGGGAATCAGCCCCAGCATTTT.

J is TRBJ2-5 and V is TRBV11-2; D gene unclear. The CDR3 spans 13 residues. Trimming took 0 bases from V and 12 from J, leaving 14 bases between them. Germline CDR1 and CDR2: SGHAT and FQNNGV. CDR3 DNA sequence: TGTGCCAGCAGCTTAGACGGTATAGCCAGAAAGTACTTC. Its translation: CASSLDGIARKYF.

Ten or more counts support this clonotype. The chain joins TRBV2 to TRBJ2-1; D gene unclear. Germline-derived CDR1 and CDR2 are SNHLY and FYNNEI. V was shortened by 7 bases and J by 2 bases, with 12 bases between the two germline ends. This CDR3 is 14 amino acids long. The CDR3 loop is CASKTDGAYNEQFF. CDR3 bases: TGTGCCAGCAAGACGGATGGGGCCTACAATGAGCAGTTCTTC.

This clonotype has ten or more counts. The V gene is TRBV5-5, the J gene TRBJ2-3; TRBD2 might be the D (5 bases). The ends were cut back, 1 base at V and 4 bases at J, with 7 bases in the middle. The CDR3 runs to 13 residues. Germline V lookup: CDR1 SGHKS, CDR2 YYEKEE (reference sequence). In nucleotides, the CDR3 is TGTGCCAGCAGCTTGTGGGAGTCAGATACGCAGTATTTT. Protein product: CASSLWESDTQYF.

This clonotype was observed a handful of times. The rearrangement joins TRBV2 to TRBJ1-6; perhaps TRBD1 as D (5 bases). Deletions cut 6 bases from V and 7 bases from J, with 19 bases between. The germline V gene encodes CDR1 SNHLY and CDR2 FYNNEI. The CDR3 spans 16 residues. CDR3 sequence reads: CASRRLAGGDNSPLHF. The CDR3 nucleotides are TGTGCCAGCAGACGACTAGCGGGAGGGGACAATTCACCCCTCCACTTT.

This clonotype occurred many times. V usage is TRBV7-2 and J usage is TRBJ2-1; 14 nucleotides line up with TRBD2. V trimming: 7 bases; J trimming: 4 bases; junction bases outside the gene matches: 6. In germline, CDR1 is SGHTA, CDR2 FQGNSA. The CDR3 spans 16 residues. The CDR3 region is CASTRTSGRIYNEQFF. CDR3 DNA: TGTGCCAGCACCCGGACTAGCGGGAGGATTTACAATGAGCAGTTCTTC. Drawing the rest from reference TRBV7-2 and TRBJ2-1, the complete variable domain is GAGVSQSPSNKVTEKGKDVELRCDPISGHTALYWYRQSLGQGLEFLIYFQGNSAPDKSGLPSDRFSAERTGGSVSTLTIQRTQQEDSAVYLCASTRTSGRIYNEQFFGPGTRLTVL.

This clonotype was detected many times. The chain employs TRBV18 and TRBJ2-7; D assignment may be TRBD1 or TRBD2 (5 bases each). V lost 5 bases and J lost 5, with 16 bases in between. The CDR3 spans 14 residues. Germline values: CDR1 KGHSH, CDR2 LQKENI. CDR3: CASSSGVGVDEQYF. CDR3 coding DNA: TGTGCCAGCTCATCCGGGGTGGGGGTTGACGAGCAGTACTTC.

V gene TRBV9 combines with J gene TRBJ2-3; the D is unclear. V gave up 4 bases and J gave up 2 bases, with 17 bases separating them. The CDR3 spans 16 residues. CDR1 and CDR2 from the germline V gene are SGDLS and YYNGEE. The CDR3 coding sequence is TGTGCCAGCAGCAAGAGTAGTTCTGGAAACACAGATACGCAGTATTTT. Its protein is CASSKSSSGNTDTQYF. Combining the CDR3 with reference TRBV9 and TRBJ2-3 gives the whole variable domain DSGVTQTPKHLITATGQRVTLRCSPRSGDLSVYWYQQSLDQGLQFLIQYYNGEERAKGNILERFSAQQFPDLHSELNLSSLELGDSALYFCASSKSSSGNTDTQYFGPGTRLTVL.

The table lists this clonotype with a count of one. The chain has TRBV7-3 and TRBJ2-3; D is perhaps TRBD2 (6 bases). Germline loops: CDR1 SGHTA, CDR2 FQGTGA. CDR3 length: 20 residues. The V gene lost 5 bases and the J gene lost 6 bases, with 33 bases spanning the gap. The CDR3 here is CASSPKVGGGGMSRGDTQYF. The CDR3 DNA reads TGTGCCAGCAGCCCAAAAGTCGGTGGCGGCGGGATGAGCAGAGGGGATACGCAGTATTTT.

The V gene is TRBV20-1, the J gene TRBJ2-5, with D tentatively TRBD1 (5 bases). This CDR3 comprises 14 residues. In germline, CDR1 is DFQATT, CDR2 SNEGSKA (reference sequence). CDR3 sequence: CSAVIAGKSATQYF. CDR3 nucleotide sequence: TGCAGCGCGGTCATCGCAGGGAAGTCAGCGACCCAGTACTTC.

The chain employs TRBV12-5 and TRBJ2-5; D ambiguous. CDR1 is LGHNT, CDR2 FRNRAP, per germline. The CDR3 totals 13 residues. Deletions cut 3 bases from V and 2 bases from J, with 7 bases between. Here the CDR3 reads CASGLGGQETQYF. The CDR3 DNA sequence: TGTGCTAGTGGTTTAGGCGGACAAGAGACCCAGTACTTC. The full variable domain, in which reference TRBV12-5 and TRBJ2-5 provide the parts outside the CDR3, is DARVTQTPRHKVTEMGQEVTMRCQPILGHNTVFWYRQTMMQGLELLAYFRNRAPLDDSGMPKDRFSAEMPDATLATLKIQPSEPRDSAVYFCASGLGGQETQYFGPGTRLLVL.

This clonotype has a count of ten or more. The chain combines TRBV10-3 with TRBJ1-5; a possible D gene is TRBD1 (5 bases). The V gene's germline CDR1 is ENHRY and CDR2 SYGVKD. There are 13 residues in the CDR3. Trimming shortened V by 3 bases and J by 6 bases, and 9 bases separated the two germline ends. CDR3 protein: CAISDRESQPQHF. DNA for the CDR3: TGTGCCATCAGTGACAGGGAAAGTCAGCCCCAGCATTTT.

This clonotype has at least ten counts. The rearrangement links TRBV19 to TRBJ2-1; 9 bases align to TRBD1. With 7 bases clipped from V and 7 bases from J, the junction kept 14 bases outside the gene matches. The CDR3 covers 16 residues. Germline loops: CDR1 LNHDA, CDR2 SQIVND (reference sequence). CDR3 region: CASTPIDRGAGNEQFF. CDR3 in DNA: TGTGCCAGTACCCCGATCGACAGGGGGGCCGGGAATGAGCAGTTCTTC. The variable domain in full, with the rest retrieved from reference TRBV19 and TRBJ2-1, is DGGITQSPKYLFRKEGQNVTLSCEQNLNHDAMYWYRQDPGQGLRLIYYSQIVNDFQKGDIAEGYSVSREKKESFPLTVTSAQKNPTAFYLCASTPIDRGAGNEQFFGPGTRLTVL.

The sample holds a few counts of this clonotype. This chain joins TRBV27 and TRBJ2-1; D may be TRBD2 (5 bases). Germline V lookup: CDR1 MNHEY, CDR2 SMNVEV (reference sequence). The CDR3 is 13 residues long. V was shortened by 4 bases and J by 2 bases, with 6 bases between the two germline ends. The CDR3 region has the DNA TGTGCCAGCAGTTCACTAGCCTACAATGAGCAGTTCTTC. Amino acids: CASSSLAYNEQFF.

This clonotype was seen ten or more times. The chain uses TRBV7-3 and TRBJ2-1; no clear D gene. Between the trimmed V and J ends, which lost 5 bases and 7 bases, there was a span of 12 bases. Germline CDR1 and CDR2: SGHTA and FQGTGA. The CDR3 contains 13 residues. CDR3 DNA sequence: TGTGCCAGCAGCGTATCAAGGGTGAATGAGCAGTTCTTC. This translates into CASSVSRVNEQFF.

Notes on this clonotype: With a much larger clone just one base away, this may be a read error. This is likely a read error, given that the CDR3 carries no conserved phenylalanine or tryptophan at its end. The chain has TRBV7-3 and TRBJ2-5; D is perhaps TRBD1 or TRBD2 (5 bases each). CDR1 is SGHTA, CDR2 FQGTGA, per germline. With 5 bases removed from V and 3 bases from J, the gap between germline ends came to 13 bases. The CDR3 covers 14 residues. CDR3 sequence reads: CASSKTGAKETQYL. The CDR3 nucleotides read TGTGCCAGCAGCAAAACCGGGGCCAAAGAGACCCAGTACCTC.

As regards this clonotype: A much larger clone is a single base away; this may be a read error. V gene TRBV20-1 combines with J gene TRBJ1-5; no definite D call. The germline V gene has CDR1 DFQATT and CDR2 SNEGSKA (reference sequence). The CDR3 has 14 residues. CDR3 sequence (DNA): TGCAGTGCTAGCCCTCAGCCTAGCAATCCGCCCCAGCATTTT. Its protein is CSASPQPSNPPQHF.

This clonotype appeared many times. The V call is TRBV11-2, the J call TRBJ2-5; D remains ambiguous. Trimming pared 0 bases from V and 4 bases from J, leaving 36 bases between. Germline V gene data show CDR1 as SGHAT and CDR2 as FQNNGV. The CDR3 spans 23 residues. The CDR3 protein is CASSLDHWLWFFRVTPNLETQYF. CDR3 in DNA: TGTGCCAGCAGCTTAGATCATTGGCTCTGGTTTTTCCGGGTGACGCCAAATCTAGAGACCCAGTACTTC.